This is a list of T cell receptor beta chains from one sample in a study of cytomegalovirus exposure and HLA in healthy donors. Repertoires were generated with immunoSEQ multiplex PCR, while TCRdb's copy carries only in-frame clones and drops some. The table has approximately 150,000 clones, around four fifths seen once. The source material was PBMCs. The receptors come from a boy aged 2 to 10 in good health and CMV-seronegative. The CDR3 runs from the conserved cysteine through the conserved F or W. D genes are given only for firm matches. Size values are once, few and many counts, or a class for expanded clones, and some rows have none.

. TRBJ1-4 . TRBV28 CASRNQPLDRQFPQKLFF TGTGCCAGCAGAAACCAACCTTTGGACAGACAATTCCCGCAAAAACTGTTTTTT
. TRBJ2-7 . TRBV5-4 CASSPQDRGPTYEQYF TGTGCCAGCAGCCCCCAAGACCGAGGGCCCACCTACGAGCAGTACTTC
few TRBJ1-1 . TRBV9 CASSVQGWSEAFF TGTGCCAGCAGCGTCCAGGGGTGGTCCGAAGCTTTCTTT
. TRBJ2-3 TRBD1 TRBV4-1 CASSQEPGQGASDTQYF TGCGCCAGCAGCCAAGAACCGGGACAGGGGGCTTCAGATACGCAGTATTTT
once TRBJ2-5 . TRBV15 CATSYTGRETQYF TGTGCCACCAGCTACACAGGGAGAGAGACCCAGTACTTC
. TRBJ1-5 . TRBV12-5 CASGLSTGKPNQPQHF TGTGCTAGTGGTTTGAGTACAGGCAAACCAAATCAGCCCCAGCATTTT
. TRBJ1-1 TRBD1 TRBV7-2 CASSTPRGTGLGNTEAFF TGTGCCAGCAGCACCCCCCGGGGGACAGGGCTAGGGAACACTGAAGCTTTCTTT
. TRBJ2-1 TRBD2 TRBV28 CASSSGKAGGLGNEQFF TGTGCCAGCAGTTCCGGGAAAGCGGGAGGCCTTGGAAACGAGCAGTTCTTC
. TRBJ1-5 . TRBV29-1 CSVGEGNQPQHF TGCAGCGTTGGTGAGGGCAATCAGCCCCAGCATTTT
once TRBJ1-1 . TRBV19 CASSAGGGWGIEAFF TGTGCCAGTAGTGCCGGGGGGGGTTGGGGCATTGAAGCTTTCTTT
. TRBJ2-1 TRBD2 TRBV9 CASTLTSGVYNEQFF TGTGCCAGCACCCTGACTAGCGGGGTATACAATGAGCAGTTCTTC
. TRBJ1-1 TRBD1 TRBV2 CASRESRDRGGKAEAFF TGTGCCAGCAGAGAGTCCCGGGACAGGGGAGGGAAAGCTGAAGCTTTCTTT
few TRBJ1-5 . TRBV6-5 CASSYGTGRNQPQHF TGTGCCAGCAGTTACGGCACAGGACGGAATCAGCCCCAGCATTTT
. TRBJ2-1 TRBD2 TRBV11-2 CASSSGTSGTNNEQFF TGTGCCAGCAGCTCAGGGACTAGCGGGACCAACAATGAGCAGTTCTTC
. TRBJ2-1 TRBD2 TRBV6-5 CASSSTAGGTYNEQFF TGTGCCAGCAGTTCAACAGCGGGGGGGACCTACAATGAGCAGTTCTTC
. TRBJ2-1 . TRBV4-1 CASSQGGGRYSYNEQFF TGCGCCAGCAGCCAAGGGGGGGGGCGATACTCCTACAATGAGCAGTTCTTC
. TRBJ2-2 . TRBV7-2 CASSARTGGELFF TGTGCCAGCAGCGCTAGAACTGGCGGGGAGCTGTTTTTT
. TRBJ1-4 . TRBV5-4 CASSSNPAGVGVNEKLFF TGTGCCAGCAGCTCCAATCCCGCTGGGGTAGGGGTTAATGAAAAACTGTTTTTT
. TRBJ1-2 . TRBV11-2 CASSSLMGVSSYGYTF TGTGCCAGCAGCTCACTTATGGGCGTATCTTCATATGGCTACACCTTC
. TRBJ2-3 . TRBV5-1 CASSVLEDTQYF TGCGCCAGCAGCGTATTAGAAGATACGCAGTATTTT